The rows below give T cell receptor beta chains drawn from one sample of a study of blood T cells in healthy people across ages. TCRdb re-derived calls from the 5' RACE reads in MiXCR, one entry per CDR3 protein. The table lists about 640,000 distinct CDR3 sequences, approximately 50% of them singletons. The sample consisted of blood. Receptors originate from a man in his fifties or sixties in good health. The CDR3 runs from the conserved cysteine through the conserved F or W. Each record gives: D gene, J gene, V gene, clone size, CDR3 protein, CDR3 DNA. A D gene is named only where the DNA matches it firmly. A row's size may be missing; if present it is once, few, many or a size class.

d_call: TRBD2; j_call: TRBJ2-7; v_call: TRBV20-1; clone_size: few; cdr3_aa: CSASRTSGSYEQYF; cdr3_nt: TGCAGTGCTAGTCGGACTAGCGGGTCCTACGAGCAGTACTTC
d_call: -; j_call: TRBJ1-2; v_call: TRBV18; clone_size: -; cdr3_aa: CASSNGNYGYTF; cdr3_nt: TGTGCCAGCTCAAACGGGAACTATGGCTACACCTTC
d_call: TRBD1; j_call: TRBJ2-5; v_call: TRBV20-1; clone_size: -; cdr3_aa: CSVMDRGGETQYF; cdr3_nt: TGCAGTGTTATGGACAGGGGTGGTGAGACCCAGTACTTC
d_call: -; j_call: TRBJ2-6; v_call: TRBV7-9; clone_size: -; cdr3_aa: CASSFITLSGANVLTF; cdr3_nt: TGTGCCAGCAGCTTCATAACCCTCTCTGGGGCCAACGTCCTGACTTTC
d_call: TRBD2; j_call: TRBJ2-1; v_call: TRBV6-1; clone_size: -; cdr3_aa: CASRSPSGGRYNEQFF; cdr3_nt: TGTGCCAGCAGGTCGCCGTCGGGGGGGCGATACAATGAGCAGTTCTTC
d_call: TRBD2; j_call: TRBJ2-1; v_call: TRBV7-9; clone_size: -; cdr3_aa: CASSRTGLAGNEQFF; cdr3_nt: TGTGCCAGCAGCCGTACGGGACTAGCGGGGAATGAGCAGTTCTTC
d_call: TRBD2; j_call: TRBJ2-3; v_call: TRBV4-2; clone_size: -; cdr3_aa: CASSQLAGGLGTQYF; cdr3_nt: TGTGCCAGCAGCCAACTAGCGGGGGGGCTCGGGACGCAGTATTTT
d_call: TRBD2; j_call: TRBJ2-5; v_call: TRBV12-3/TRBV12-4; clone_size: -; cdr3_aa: CASTRAGGVETQYF; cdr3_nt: TGTGCCAGCACCCGAGCGGGGGGTGTAGAGACCCAGTACTTC
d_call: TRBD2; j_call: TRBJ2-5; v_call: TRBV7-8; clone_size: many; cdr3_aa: CASSLTRGGRETQYF; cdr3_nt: TGTGCCAGCAGCTTAACGCGGGGAGGGCGAGAGACCCAGTACTTC
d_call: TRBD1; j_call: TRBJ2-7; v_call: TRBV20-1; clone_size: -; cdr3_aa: CSAPGTGLSYEQYF; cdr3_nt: TGCAGTGCTCCCGGGACAGGGTTATCCTACGAGCAGTACTTC
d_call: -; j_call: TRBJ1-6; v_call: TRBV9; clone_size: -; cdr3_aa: CASSVAPGIENSPLHF; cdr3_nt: TGTGCCAGCAGCGTAGCCCCCGGAATTGAGAATTCACCCCTCCACTTT
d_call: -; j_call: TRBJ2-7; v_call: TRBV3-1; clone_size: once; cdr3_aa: CASLDRKLDEQYF; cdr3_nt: TGTGCCAGCCTGGACAGAAAGCTAGACGAGCAGTACTTC
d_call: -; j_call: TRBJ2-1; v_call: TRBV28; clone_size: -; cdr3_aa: CASSPWGEGNEQFF; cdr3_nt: TGTGCCAGCAGTCCCTGGGGGGAAGGAAATGAGCAGTTCTTC
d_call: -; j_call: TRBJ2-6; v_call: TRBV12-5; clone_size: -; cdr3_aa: CASGLDSVSGANVLTF; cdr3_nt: TGTGCTAGTGGTTTGGACAGTGTCTCTGGGGCCAACGTCCTGACTTTC
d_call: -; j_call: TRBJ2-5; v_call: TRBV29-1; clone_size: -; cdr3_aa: CSVDRDQRGNEQYF; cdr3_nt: TGCAGCGTCGACCGGGACCAGAGAGGGAATGAGCAGTACTTC
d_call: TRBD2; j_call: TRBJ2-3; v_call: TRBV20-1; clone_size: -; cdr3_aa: CSARDRKRLAGSTDTQYF; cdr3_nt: TGCAGTGCTAGAGACCGAAAAAGACTAGCGGGTAGCACAGATACGCAGTATTTT
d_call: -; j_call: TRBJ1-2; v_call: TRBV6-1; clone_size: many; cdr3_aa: CASSAQEGRGRADGYTF; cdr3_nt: TGTGCCAGCAGTGCGCAAGAAGGTCGGGGGAGGGCAGATGGCTACACCTTC
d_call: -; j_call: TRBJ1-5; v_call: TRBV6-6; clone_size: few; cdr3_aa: CASSPRGDQPQHF; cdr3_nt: TGTGCCAGCAGCCCCCGGGGTGACCAGCCCCAGCATTTT
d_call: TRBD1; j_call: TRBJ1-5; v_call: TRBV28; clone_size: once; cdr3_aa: CASRLTGTGQPQHF; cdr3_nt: TGTGCCAGCAGACTGACAGGGACAGGCCAGCCCCAGCATTTT
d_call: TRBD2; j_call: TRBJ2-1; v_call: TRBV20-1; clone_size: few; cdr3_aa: CSAPSGGSLDEQFF; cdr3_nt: TGCAGTGCTCCTAGCGGGGGGTCTCTGGATGAGCAGTTCTTC
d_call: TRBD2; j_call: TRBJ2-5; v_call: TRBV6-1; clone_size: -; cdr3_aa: CASSGTGLAGGYNEQYF; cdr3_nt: TGTGCCAGCAGCGGGACAGGACTAGCGGGGGGGTATAATGAGCAGTACTTC
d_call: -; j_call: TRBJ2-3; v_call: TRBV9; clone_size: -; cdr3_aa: CASSVVKGEYDTQYF; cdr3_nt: TGTGCCAGCAGCGTAGTCAAGGGTGAATACGATACGCAGTATTTT
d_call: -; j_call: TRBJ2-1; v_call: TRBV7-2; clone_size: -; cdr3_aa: CASTPWVDCNEQFF; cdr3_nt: TGTGCCAGCACCCCATGGGTGGACTGCAATGAGCAGTTCTTC
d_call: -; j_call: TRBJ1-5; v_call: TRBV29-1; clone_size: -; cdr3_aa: CSVLLQGGNQPQHF; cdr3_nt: TGCAGCGTTCTCCTACAGGGAGGCAATCAGCCCCAGCATTTT
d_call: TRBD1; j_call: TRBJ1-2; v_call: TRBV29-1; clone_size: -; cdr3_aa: CSVEAGQGISNYGYTF; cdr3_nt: TGCAGCGTTGAAGCGGGACAGGGCATCTCTAACTATGGCTACACCTTC
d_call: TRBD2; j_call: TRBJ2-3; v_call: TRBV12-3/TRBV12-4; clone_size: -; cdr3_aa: CASSRGTSPDTQYF; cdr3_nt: TGTGCCAGCAGTCGGGGGACTAGCCCAGATACGCAGTATTTT
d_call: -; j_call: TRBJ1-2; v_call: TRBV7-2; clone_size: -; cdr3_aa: CASSLDGSVYGYTF; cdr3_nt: TGTGCCAGCAGCTTAGATGGGTCAGTCTATGGCTACACCTTC